The 27 T cell receptor beta chains below come from one sample, sequenced in a study of blood T cell repertoires in COVID-19. Only in-frame clones appear in the TCRdb table, and some are missing; sequencing was by immunoSEQ multiplex PCR. The sample has about 200,000 clones, more than 75% seen once; the top ten hold almost 5%. Sequenced sample: peripheral blood. The receptors stem from a woman older than 75 with acute or convalescent COVID-19.

This sequence joins TRBV4-3 and TRBJ1-6; TRBD1 is a possible D gene (6 bases). The germline V and J ends were trimmed by 0 bases and 13 bases, with 22 bases remaining between them. The CDR3 totals 17 residues. Germline loops: CDR1 LGHNA, CDR2 YSLEER. CDR3 in amino acids: CASSQDLGTPAWWPLHF. The DNA of the CDR3 is TGCGCCAGCAGCCAAGATCTGGGGACACCGGCTTGGTGGCCCCTCCACTTT.

This sequence joins TRBV19 and TRBJ2-7, with 15 bases fitting TRBD2. The germline CDR1 and CDR2 sequences are LNHDA and SQIVND (reference sequence). The CDR3 loop spans 14 amino acids. The ends lost 6 bases at V and 6 bases at J; junction bases unmatched: 3. The CDR3 nucleotides are TGTGCCAGTAGCCCGGGACTAGCGGGAGGCGAGCAGTACTTC. It is translated as CASSPGLAGGEQYF.

The CDR3 nucleotides are TGCGCCAGCAGCTCCTCTGGGACAGGGGTCAATGAGCAGTTCTTC. This translates into CASSSSGTGVNEQFF. This rearrangement joins TRBV5-1 to TRBJ2-1; 10 bases agree with TRBD1. Germline values: CDR1 SGHRS, CDR2 YFSETQ. The CDR3 covers 15 residues. The V segment lost 3 bases and the J segment 6 bases; nucleotides outside the gene matches: 6.

This chain joins TRBV18 and TRBJ1-5; TRBD1 is a possible D gene (6 bases). Germline V lookup: CDR1 KGHSH, CDR2 LQKENI. With 6 bases removed from V and 1 base from J, the gap between germline ends came to 16 bases. The CDR3 has 16 amino acids. The CDR3 nucleotides are TGTGCCAGCTCGACCGTAGGGGGAGGGAGCAATCAGCCCCAGCATTTT. It codes for CASSTVGGGSNQPQHF.

This chain uses TRBV19 with TRBJ2-7, with 10 bases aligning to TRBD2. V was clipped by 4 bases and J by 1 base; unmatched bases: 7. The CDR3 is 16 residues long. Germline V gene sequence: CDR1 LNHDA, CDR2 SQIVND (reference sequence). The CDR3: CASSRYGLAESYEQYF. In DNA, the CDR3 is TGTGCCAGTAGTAGATACGGACTAGCGGAGTCCTACGAGCAGTACTTC.

This clone was recorded a few times. The DNA for the CDR3 is TGTGCCAGCAGTTCCTTGAGGACTAGCGGCTACGAGCAGTACTTC. Its protein is CASSSLRTSGYEQYF. This sequence joins TRBV6-2 or TRBV6-3 and TRBJ2-7; 10 positions agree with TRBD2. Germline CDR1 and CDR2: MNHEY and SVGEGT. CDR3 length equals 15 residues. V lost 4 bases, J lost 3 bases, and 6 bases stayed unmatched.

This chain links TRBV6-5 with TRBJ2-3, with D possibly being TRBD1 (6 bases). Trimming left V 9 bases short and J 0 bases short, with 10 bases between. CDR1 is MNHEY and CDR2 is SVGAGI in the germline V gene. The CDR3 is made up of 13 amino acids. CDR3 DNA sequence: TGTGCCAGTGCAGGGGTGAGCACAGATACGCAGTATTTT. This sequence encodes CASAGVSTDTQYF.

The rearrangement joins TRBV7-2 to TRBJ1-2, with 10 bases lining up with TRBD1. The length of the CDR3 is 15 residues. CDR1 is SGHTA, CDR2 FQGNSA, per germline. J gave up 5 bases and V 3 bases, and 6 bases lay outside the gene matches. Written as DNA, the CDR3 is TGTGCCAGCAGCTTCGGGACAGGGGTTATGTATGGCTACACCTTC. It specifies CASSFGTGVMYGYTF.

The V gene is TRBV7-9, the J gene TRBJ1-4; 10 bases line up with TRBD1. The CDR3 length is 18 residues. Germline V gives CDR1 SEHNR, CDR2 FQNEAQ (reference sequence). Losses at the gene ends were 5 bases for V and 2 bases for J; bases not matched to a gene: 11. CDR3 loop: CASSQPRTGGTTNEKLFF. CDR3 bases: TGTGCCAGCAGCCAACCCCGGACAGGGGGGACGACTAATGAAAAACTGTTTTTT.

The sample holds a few counts of this clone. V gene TRBV2 combines with J gene TRBJ1-5; no reliable D call. The CDR3 sequence is 13 residues long. Deletions cut 6 bases from V and 1 base from J, with 7 bases between. Germline lookup yields CDR1 SNHLY and CDR2 FYNNEI. CDR3 in DNA: TGTGCCAGCAGCCGGGAGAGCAATCAGCCCCAGCATTTT. Residues: CASSRESNQPQHF.

The chain joins TRBV12-3 or TRBV12-4 to TRBJ2-3; D possibly corresponds to TRBD2 (6 bases). This CDR3 contains 13 residues. V lost 1 base to trimming and J lost 7 bases, with 9 bases between them. The CDR3 protein is CASSLGTTNTQYF. For the CDR3, the DNA is TGTGCCAGCAGTTTAGGGACTACCAATACGCAGTATTTT.

The V call is TRBV5-1, the J call TRBJ2-1; the D is unclear. CDR1 and CDR2 (germline): SGHRS, YFSETQ. CDR3 size: 14 residues. V was shortened by 7 bases and J by 0 bases, with 11 bases between the two germline ends. DNA of the CDR3: TGCGCCAGCTCCTTCGGTAGCTCCTACAATGAGCAGTTCTTC. Its translation is CASSFGSSYNEQFF.

The J gene is TRBJ2-7, the V gene TRBV6-2 or TRBV6-3; 8 bases align to TRBD1. J gave up 7 bases and V 4 bases, and 12 bases lay outside the gene matches. CDR3 length: 15 amino acids. CDR1 MNHEY and CDR2 SVGEGT come from the germline V gene. CDR3 nucleotides: TGTGCCAGCAGTTCCCGGACAGGGCTTATCTGGGAGCAGTACTTC. Its translation is CASSSRTGLIWEQYF.

J is TRBJ2-1 and V is TRBV27; 7 bases match TRBD1. This CDR3 comprises 15 residues. The trim removed 4 bases at V and 3 bases at J, leaving 6 bases unmatched. Germline V gene sequence: CDR1 MNHEY, CDR2 SMNVEV (reference sequence). CDR3 protein: CASSSGTDLYNEQFF. CDR3 DNA sequence: TGTGCCAGCAGTTCCGGGACAGACCTCTACAATGAGCAGTTCTTC.

This sequence joins TRBV5-1 and TRBJ1-2; 8 nucleotides align to TRBD1. Germline V CDR1 and CDR2: SGHRS, YFSETQ. The CDR3 totals 15 residues. J lost 4 bases, V lost 3 bases, and 8 bases had no gene match. In DNA, the CDR3 is TGCGCCAGCAGCTCGAGCCGACAGGGGAGCTATGGCTACACCTTC. Residues: CASSSSRQGSYGYTF.

This clone was picked up one time. J is TRBJ1-1 and V is TRBV7-9; tentatively, D is TRBD1 (5 bases). The CDR3 contains 13 residues. The V and J ends lost 0 bases and 11 bases respectively, with 13 bases between them. Germline V gives CDR1 SEHNR, CDR2 FQNEAQ (reference sequence). The CDR3 DNA reads TGTGCCAGCAGCTTAGCGAGCAGGGCGGGGGCTTTCTTT. Translating gives CASSLASRAGAFF. The whole variable domain, remainder taken from reference TRBV7-9 and TRBJ1-1, is DTGVSQNPRHKITKRGQNVTFRCDPISEHNRLYWYRQTLGQGPEFLTYFQNEAQLEKSRLLSDRFSAERPKGSFSTLEIQRTEQGDSAMYLCASSLASRAGAFFGQGTRLTVV.

The rearrangement joins TRBV19 to TRBJ2-3; possibly TRBD1 for D (5 bases). The V end lost 1 base, the J end lost 6 bases, and 17 bases lay between the germline ends. Germline values: CDR1 LNHDA, CDR2 SQIVND (reference sequence). The CDR3 contains 16 residues. The CDR3 reads CASSIVRAPGRDTQYF. DNA for the CDR3: TGTGCCAGTAGTATAGTCCGGGCCCCAGGGCGGGATACGCAGTATTTT. Using reference TRBV19 and TRBJ2-3 for the parts outside the CDR3, the full variable domain is DGGITQSPKYLFRKEGQNVTLSCEQNLNHDAMYWYRQDPGQGLRLIYYSQIVNDFQKGDIAEGYSVSREKKESFPLTVTSAQKNPTAFYLCASSIVRAPGRDTQYFGPGTRLTVL.

This clone was counted a single time. J is TRBJ1-1 and V is TRBV7-6; no firm D call. Trimming shortened V by 0 bases and J by 1 base, and 3 bases separated the two germline ends. CDR3 length equals 13 residues. Germline CDR1 SGHVS, CDR2 FNYEAQ. This chain's CDR3 is CASSLAQNTEAFF. The CDR3 coding sequence is TGTGCCAGCAGCTTAGCCCAGAACACTGAAGCTTTCTTT.

The V and J genes are TRBV15 and TRBJ1-5; 7 bases fit TRBD1. With V trimmed by 4 bases and J by 4 bases, 10 bases remained unmatched. CDR3 length: 16 amino acids. Germline V gene sequence: CDR1 LNHNV, CDR2 YYDKDF (reference sequence). CDR3 amino acids: CATSIGTVGGNQPQHF. The CDR3 region has the DNA TGTGCCACCAGCATAGGGACAGTAGGGGGTAATCAGCCCCAGCATTTT.

The chain joins TRBV14 to TRBJ1-2, with 7 bases matching TRBD1. CDR1 is SGHDN and CDR2 is FVKESK in the germline V gene. With V trimmed by 1 base and J by 5 bases, 16 bases remained unmatched. The CDR3 length is 18 residues. The CDR3 sequence: CASSQVTRGFSSKYGYTF. As DNA, the CDR3 is TGTGCCAGCAGCCAAGTCACCAGGGGGTTTTCAAGTAAGTATGGCTACACCTTC.

V and J are TRBV19 and TRBJ2-7; D possibly corresponds to TRBD1 (5 bases). The CDR3 extends over 13 amino acids. Germline V gene lookup returns CDR1 LNHDA and CDR2 SQIVND (reference sequence). Trimming removed 4 bases from V and 4 bases from J, with 11 bases in between. The CDR3 coding sequence is TGTGCCAGTAGTAGAACGACAGAATACGAGCAGTACTTC. It translates to CASSRTTEYEQYF.

V is TRBV5-1 and J is TRBJ1-2; D call uncertain. This CDR3 has 14 residues. Trimming cost V 0 bases and J 3 bases, with 9 bases left between them. Germline V CDR1 and CDR2: SGHRS, YFSETQ. The CDR3 loop reads CASSLVRRDYGYTF. The CDR3 region has the DNA TGCGCCAGCAGCTTGGTACGGAGAGACTATGGCTACACCTTC.

The chain uses TRBV5-6 and TRBJ1-5; tentatively, D is TRBD1 (6 bases). The CDR3 length is 14 residues. Germline lookup yields CDR1 SGHDT and CDR2 YYEEEE. Trimming removed 5 bases from V and 3 bases from J, with 12 bases in between. CDR3 nucleotides: TGTGCCAGCAGTTTAGGACAGCTCAATCAGCCCCAGCATTTT. Its protein is CASSLGQLNQPQHF.

The chain employs TRBV27 and TRBJ2-1, with 11 positions matching TRBD2. Trimming at V came to 0 bases and at J to 8 bases, leaving 9 bases not matched to a gene. The CDR3 length is 17 residues. The V gene's germline CDR1 is MNHEY and CDR2 SMNVEV (reference sequence). The CDR3 sequence: CASSLSTRLAGYDEQFF. The CDR3 DNA follows: TGTGCCAGCAGTTTATCGACCCGACTAGCGGGATACGATGAGCAGTTCTTC.

V usage is TRBV19 and J usage is TRBJ1-2, with unresolved D. Germline V lookup: CDR1 LNHDA, CDR2 SQIVND (reference sequence). This CDR3 is 15 amino acids long. V was shortened by 5 bases and J by 8 bases, with 21 bases between the two germline ends. In DNA form, the CDR3 reads TGTGCCAGTAGTCCCCCAACAAACGGAGGGTTCGGCTACACCTTC. Protein product: CASSPPTNGGFGYTF.

A single count supports this clone. The chain couples TRBV24-1 to TRBJ2-3; 10 positions agree with TRBD2. V gave up 2 bases and J gave up 3 bases; unmatched junction bases: 13. Germline lookup yields CDR1 KGHDR and CDR2 SFDVKD. The CDR3 covers 19 residues. In DNA form, the CDR3 reads TGTGCCACCAGTGATTCTCTAGCGGGAGACGGTTGGGAGACAGATACGCAGTATTTT. Translation gives CATSDSLAGDGWETDTQYF.

The rearrangement joins TRBV12-3 or TRBV12-4 to TRBJ2-5, with D perhaps TRBD1 (6 bases). The CDR3 runs to 13 residues. V was clipped by 4 bases and J by 4 bases, with 10 bases between them. CDR3 coding DNA: TGTGCCAGCAGTTCCACAGGGCCAGAGACCCAGTACTTC. As protein: CASSSTGPETQYF.